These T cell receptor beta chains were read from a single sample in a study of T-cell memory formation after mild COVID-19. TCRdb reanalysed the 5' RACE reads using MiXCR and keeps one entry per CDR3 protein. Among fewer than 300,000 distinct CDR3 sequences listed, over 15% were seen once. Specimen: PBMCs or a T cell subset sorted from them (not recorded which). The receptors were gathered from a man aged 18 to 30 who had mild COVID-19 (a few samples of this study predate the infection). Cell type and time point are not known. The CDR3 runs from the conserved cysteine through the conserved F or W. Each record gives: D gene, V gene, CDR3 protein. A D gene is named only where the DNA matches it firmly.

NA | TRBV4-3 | CASSQGGKGEETQYF
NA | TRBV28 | CASTWGSSSYNEQFF
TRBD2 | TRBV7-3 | CASSLIPSGANEQFF
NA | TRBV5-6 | CASSFGPVNTEAFF
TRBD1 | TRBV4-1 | CASSHTLRDRVSEAFF
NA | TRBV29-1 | CSVEESARDYGYTF
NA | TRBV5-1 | CASSQGGTVSYNEQFF
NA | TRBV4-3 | CASSQDLGVPDTQYF
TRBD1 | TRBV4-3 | CASSQDYTTGGLTGELFF
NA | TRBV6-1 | CASSEAGTAHTEAFF
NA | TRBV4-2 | CASSQGRDEQFF
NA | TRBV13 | CASSLKMEAFF
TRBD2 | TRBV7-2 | CASSPWTRLHNEQFF
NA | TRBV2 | CASSEAPGTANQPQHF
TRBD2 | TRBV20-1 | CSASTGTSANTDTQYF
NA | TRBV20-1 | CSARDGGRGEETQYF
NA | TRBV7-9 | CASSLAEGTEGYTF
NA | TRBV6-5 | CASSYSTIGDEKLFF
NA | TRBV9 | CASSVGKAYNSPLHF
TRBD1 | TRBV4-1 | CASSQGPQGSFYEQYF
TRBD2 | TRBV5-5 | CASSSGLARETQYF
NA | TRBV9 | CASSGGQCRYTF
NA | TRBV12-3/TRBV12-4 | CASSYFGGEKLFF
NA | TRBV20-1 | CSARAGTAEFQHF
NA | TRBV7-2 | CASSLRVPETQYF
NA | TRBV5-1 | CASSLVGIGEQYF
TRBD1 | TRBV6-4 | CASSNRGDEQFF
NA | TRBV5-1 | CASSLSYGADTEAFF
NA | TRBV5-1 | CATARTPQETQYF
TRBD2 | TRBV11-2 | CASSPLAGETYEQYF
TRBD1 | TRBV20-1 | CSARGTGRTDTQYF
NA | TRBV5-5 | CASSRRGPDTQYF
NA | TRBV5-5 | CASSPQPLGLNTEAFF
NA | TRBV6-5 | CASSGSSGNTIYF
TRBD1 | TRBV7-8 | CASSPWTGQSVDGYTF
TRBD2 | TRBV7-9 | CASSRNSGGSDTQYF
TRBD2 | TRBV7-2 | CASSLVAGGQETQYF
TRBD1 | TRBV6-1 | CASSVEAGGNIQYF
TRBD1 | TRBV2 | CATDRDTDTQYF
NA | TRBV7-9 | CASSSLGRYHSPLHF